The entry that follows covers one TCR beta chain sequence. The antigen this receptor binds is unknown. It has no much larger one-base neighbor in the sample; base qualities were not kept. This specimen belongs to a study of blood T cell repertoires in COVID-19 (dated by TCRdb to the early 2020s). Turning to the overall study: Samples covering the acute and convalescent phases of COVID-19 were provided by collaborators in the United States, Italy and Spain. A de-identified subject ID, COVID-19 status, age in years and sex were almost always included in the sample metadata. The repertoires were released in a freely available public database meant as a resource for research on the immune response to SARS-CoV-2. Samples came from the ongoing ImmuneRACE study (first 160 participants) plus 1,254 subjects from 6 global collaborators. HLA class I and class II types, where available, came from metadata supplied by the sample provider rather than from assay-based typing. The prospective study material was composed of cDNA or gDNA derived from T cells, B-cell-depleted T cells, or PBMCs. Deeply sampled blood TCRbeta repertoires from subjects exposed to, actively infected with, or recovered from COVID-19 were included in the dataset.

The full study reports these points: How much clinical and demographic metadata was included differed by source and by participant, and the metadata was provided uncurated.

TCRbeta CDR3 regions were amplified from genomic DNA by means of the immunoSEQ Assay, a bias-controlled multiplex PCR. The original pipeline was this. Within the assay, amplification of reference gene primers was used to estimate how many nucleated cells each sample contained. To quantify the absolute abundance of each unique TCRbeta CDR3 rearrangement, sequence reads were collapsed and filtered. For each sample, productive Simpson clonality was calculated as the square root of Simpson's diversity index across productive rearrangements. TCRdb carries this immuneACCESS record with in-frame sequences only. Its versions omit some clonotypes, under half of them owing to an unresolved V gene in the studies checked, with the rest unexplained. V and J calls and clone size are as listed in that table; D and trimming were resolved from the DNA. This sample is represented by 70,000 to 90,000 clones; 90% of them were singletons. The top ten constitute 6.9% of the sample.

Collaborating institutions collected whole blood in K2EDTA tubes following their own protocols. For TCRbeta analysis, collaborators shipped samples as frozen whole blood, isolated PBMCs, or DNA extracted from either of those sample types. Sequencing used peripheral blood. This receptor was obtained from a human donor in a cohort sampled during active COVID-19.

The encoded CDR3 is CASSLLAGTGTGELFF. The bases are TGTGCCAGCAGCTTACTGGCCGGGACAGGCACCGGGGAGCTGTTTTTT. The rearrangement combines TRBV7-6 with TRBJ2-2; 8 middle bases align to TRBD1. V and J are trimmed by 2 bases and 4 bases, and the gene matches miss 6 bases of the junction. CDR1 and CDR2 are read off the germline V gene as SGHVS and FNYEAQ. Reading from cysteine to phenylalanine, the CDR3 counts 16 amino acids. CDR3 DNA is the only sequence kept; it has 48 bases, read in frame from the first base. The entire variable domain, with the stretches around the CDR3 drawn from the reference TRBV7-6 and TRBJ2-2 proteins, is GAGVSQSPRYKVTKRGQDVALRCDPISGHVSLYWYRQALGQGPEFLTYFNYEAQQDKSGLPNDRFSAERPEGSISTLTIQRTEQRDSAMYRCASSLLAGTGTGELFFGEGSRLTVL.